What follows describes a single T cell receptor (beta chain). The junction and the germline gene differ at one end; a read error may be behind it. Using a J-beta primer mix together with a sample-barcoded 5' primer, a second PCR was run for about 6 to 11 cycles. TCRdb re-called the 5' RACE reads with MiXCR, one entry per CDR3 protein. This sample yields approximately 1.5 million distinct CDR3 sequences, of which roughly 30% are seen a single time; approximately 10% belongs to the top ten. Germline V gives CDR1 LGHDT, CDR2 YNNKEL (reference sequence). The CDR3 consists of 14 residues. This record belongs to a study of blood T cells in healthy people across ages.

The TCR was taken from a woman in her thirties in good health. Sequenced material: blood. The gene calls are TRBV3-1 and TRBJ2-5; D call uncertain. CDR3 region: CAISQDVVKETQYF. As DNA, the CDR3 is TGTGCCATCAGCCAAGATGTAGTGAAAGAGACCCAGTACTTC.